This TCR beta chain was documented in a study of control samples from healthy donors and cancer patients. Germline assignment: CDR1 MDHEN and CDR2 SYDVKM. V shed 3 bases, J shed 3 bases, and the junction held 11 bases outside the gene matches. The CDR3 covers 17 residues. Generated by immunoSEQ multiplex PCR, the TCRdb table keeps only in-frame clones and is missing some. Among fewer than 60,000 clones, around 95% were seen once, and the ten largest hold about 2.4%. Material for sequencing was blood. This TCR derives from a man younger than 45 in good health. The V gene is TRBV28, the J gene TRBJ1-2; 9 nucleotides match TRBD1. The CDR3 DNA reads as TGTGCCAGCAGTTTGTCCCGGGACAGGGAACGAGACTATGGCTACACCTTC. Protein sequence: CASSLSRDRERDYGYTF.